This TCR beta chain appears in the sequencing data of a study of blood T cell repertoires in COVID-19. The method was immunoSEQ multiplex PCR; TCRdb's version includes in-frame clones alone and lacks a portion of them. This table has 250,000 to 350,000 clones, roughly nine tenths appearing once. Sequenced input: peripheral blood. This clonotype originated in a man in his late teens or twenties with active or convalescent COVID-19.

CDR3: CASSLAPQGQRDGYTF. The CDR3 DNA sequence: TGCGCCAGCAGCTTGGCCCCCCAGGGGCAAAGGGATGGCTACACCTTC. This rearrangement joins TRBV5-1 to TRBJ1-2; tentatively, D is TRBD1 (6 bases). The V end lost 0 bases, the J end lost 6 bases, and 18 bases lay between the germline ends. This CDR3 comprises 16 residues. Germline CDR1 is SGHRS and CDR2 is YFSETQ.